The 8 T cell receptor beta chains listed next were all sequenced from one sample in a study of blood T cell repertoires in COVID-19. Only in-frame clones appear in the TCRdb table, and some are missing; sequencing was by immunoSEQ multiplex PCR. Of around 300,000 clones listed, about 91% are singletons. Sequencing was done on a sample of peripheral blood. The receptors here all came from a woman aged 25 to 39 with COVID-19, enrolled during active disease.

V gene TRBV13 combines with J gene TRBJ2-3; 10 bases fit TRBD2. V was clipped by 5 bases and J by 4 bases; unmatched bases: 3. The CDR3 extends over 14 amino acids. The germline V gene has CDR1 PRHDT and CDR2 FYEKMQ (reference sequence). The DNA for the CDR3 is TGTGCCAGCAGCCCTAGCGGGGGCCCAGATACGCAGTATTTT. This sequence encodes CASSPSGGPDTQYF.

CDR3 amino acids: CASSFNNRGAGGYTF. The CDR3 nucleotides are TGTGCCAGCAGCTTCAATAACAGGGGCGCGGGAGGCTACACCTTC. The chain joins TRBV7-9 to TRBJ1-2; 7 bases are a match to TRBD1. With V trimmed by 3 bases and J by 8 bases, 12 bases remained unmatched. The CDR3 length is 15 residues. The germline V gene encodes CDR1 SEHNR and CDR2 FQNEAQ (reference sequence). The full variable domain, completed using reference TRBV7-9 and TRBJ1-2, is DTGVSQNPRHKITKRGQNVTFRCDPISEHNRLYWYRQTLGQGPEFLTYFQNEAQLEKSRLLSDRFSAERPKGSFSTLEIQRTEQGDSAMYLCASSFNNRGAGGYTFGSGTRLTVV.

The rearrangement uses TRBV6-6 and TRBJ1-1, with D tentatively TRBD1 (5 bases). Germline V gives CDR1 MNHNY, CDR2 SVGAGI (reference sequence). Trimming stripped 2 bases from V and 12 bases from J, with 13 bases between. The CDR3 length is 12 residues. CDR3 nucleotides: TGTGCCAGCAGTTACGGTGCAGGGAAAACTTTCTTT. This sequence encodes CASSYGAGKTFF.

CDR3 residues: CASSQIGGRNSPLHF. CDR3 coding DNA: TGCGCCAGCAGCCAAATAGGGGGCCGTAATTCACCCCTCCACTTT. V gene TRBV4-1 combines with J gene TRBJ1-6, with TRBD1 identical over 7 bases. The junction had 4 bases not matched to a gene; V was cut back by 2 bases and J by 6 bases. CDR3 length: 15 residues. In germline, CDR1 is MGHRA, CDR2 YSYEKL.

The chain has TRBV28 and TRBJ1-1, with D perhaps TRBD1 (5 bases). The CDR3 is made up of 13 amino acids. Trimming left V 1 base short and J 7 bases short, with 10 bases between. CDR1 and CDR2 from the germline V gene are MDHEN and SYDVKM. The CDR3: CASSLLGGVEAFF. Here the CDR3 DNA reads TGTGCCAGCAGTTTATTGGGGGGAGTTGAAGCTTTCTTT.

This chain's CDR3 is CASSQEWRTGELFF. The CDR3, as DNA: TGCGCCAGCAGCCAAGAGTGGCGGACCGGGGAGCTGTTTTTT. The J gene is TRBJ2-2, the V gene TRBV4-1, with D unclear. Germline V gives CDR1 MGHRA, CDR2 YSYEKL. V shed 0 bases and J shed 5 bases, with 7 bases lying between them. This CDR3 comprises 14 residues.

This clone was seen only a few times. The rearrangement uses TRBV2 and TRBJ1-6; 10 bases are shared with TRBD1. Germline assignment: CDR1 SNHLY and CDR2 FYNNEI. V trimming: 6 bases; J trimming: 10 bases; junction bases outside the gene matches: 3. The CDR3 length is 13 residues. The CDR3 loop reads CASSRDRGSPLHF. The CDR3 DNA follows: TGTGCCAGCAGCCGGGACAGGGGATCACCCCTCCACTTT.

This clone was recorded once. V is TRBV6-2 or TRBV6-3 and J is TRBJ1-5; D is possibly TRBD1 (6 bases). The CDR3 is made up of 16 amino acids. The germline V and J ends were trimmed by 2 bases and 3 bases, with 14 bases remaining between them. Looked up from germline, CDR1 is MNHEY and CDR2 is SVGEGT. The CDR3 bases are TGTGCCAGCAGTTACCGAGTGGTGGGGGCCAATCAGCCCCAGCATTTT. Translated, it gives CASSYRVVGANQPQHF.